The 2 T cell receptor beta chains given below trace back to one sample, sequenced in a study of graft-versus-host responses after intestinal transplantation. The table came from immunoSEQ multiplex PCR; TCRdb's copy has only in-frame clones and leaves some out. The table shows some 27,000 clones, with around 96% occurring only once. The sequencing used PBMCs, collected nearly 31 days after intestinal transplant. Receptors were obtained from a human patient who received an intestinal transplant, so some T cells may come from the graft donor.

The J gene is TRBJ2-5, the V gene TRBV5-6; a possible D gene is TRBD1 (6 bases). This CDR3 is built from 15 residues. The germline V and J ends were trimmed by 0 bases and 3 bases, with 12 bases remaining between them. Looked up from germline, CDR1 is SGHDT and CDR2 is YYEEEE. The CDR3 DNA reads TGTGCCAGCAGCTTGGAGGACAGCCTAGAAGAGACCCAGTACTTC. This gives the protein CASSLEDSLEETQYF.

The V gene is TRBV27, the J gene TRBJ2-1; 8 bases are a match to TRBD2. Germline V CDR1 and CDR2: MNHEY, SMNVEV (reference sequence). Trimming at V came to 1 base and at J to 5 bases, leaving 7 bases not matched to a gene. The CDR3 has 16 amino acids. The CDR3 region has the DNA TGTGCCAGCAGTTTATTGGCGGGAGGTGCTGACAATGAGCAGTTCTTC. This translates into CASSLLAGGADNEQFF.